The next 9 T cell receptor beta chains were all read from a single sample in a study of neurological immune-mediated disorders. From the 5' RACE reads, TCRdb called clonotypes with MiXCR, one entry per CDR3 protein. The data contain tens of thousands of distinct CDR3 sequences, just under 6.5% of them singletons. Sequenced input: CD4+ T cells from blood. These receptor sequences come from a woman between 40 and 50 years old in good health.

Ten or more counts support this clonotype. The chain combines TRBV5-1 with TRBJ1-1; D is unclear. Deletions cut 2 bases from V and 0 bases from J, with 5 bases between. Germline-derived CDR1 and CDR2 are SGHRS and YFSETQ. There are 13 residues in the CDR3. CDR3 DNA sequence: TGCGCCAGCAGCTTAGGTATGAACACTGAAGCTTTCTTT. It is translated as CASSLGMNTEAFF.

Concerning this clonotype: A much larger clone lies a single base off, so this may be a read error. V usage is TRBV28 and J usage is TRBJ2-2; 8 bases map to TRBD2. V gave up 5 bases and J gave up 0 bases; unmatched junction bases: 20. Germline CDR1 and CDR2: MDHEN and SYDVKM. This CDR3 has 21 residues. CDR3 coding DNA: TGTGCCAGCAGTGTAAGGTTGGGACTAGTGGTCTCCCCCCCGAACACCGGGGAGCTGTTTTTT. Encoded protein: CASSVRLGLVVSPPNTGELFF.

By share, this clonotype ranks as medium-sized. The chain links TRBV12-3 or TRBV12-4 to TRBJ2-7, with D hard to call. The CDR3 totals 14 residues. V was pared by 7 bases and J by 2 bases, with 15 bases between. The CDR3 sequence: CASTPSNGAYEQYF. The CDR3 DNA reads TGTGCCAGCACCCCCAGTAACGGAGCCTACGAGCAGTACTTC.

This clonotype was detected ten times or more. The chain recombines TRBV20-1 with TRBJ2-7, with 7 bases aligning to TRBD2. The CDR3 is 15 residues long. V lost 1 base, J lost 2 bases, and 8 bases stayed unmatched. Germline V gene data show CDR1 as DFQATT and CDR2 as SNEGSKA (reference sequence). The CDR3 DNA reads as TGCAGTGCTAGAGTTCCCGGGGGGAAAGCCTACGAGCAGTACTTC. Amino acid sequence: CSARVPGGKAYEQYF.

This clonotype was seen ten or more times. This sequence joins TRBV5-1 and TRBJ2-3; D remains ambiguous. This CDR3 is built from 12 residues. V was trimmed by 3 bases and J by 4 bases, leaving 6 bases between them. CDR1 is SGHRS, CDR2 YFSETQ, per germline. CDR3 sequence reads: CASSSEADTQYF. DNA for the CDR3: TGCGCCAGCAGCTCCGAGGCAGATACGCAGTATTTT.

This clonotype was observed at least ten times. This chain uses TRBV7-9 with TRBJ1-4; 8 positions match TRBD1. Germline V gene sequence: CDR1 SEHNR, CDR2 FQNEAQ (reference sequence). The V segment lost 5 bases and the J segment 0 bases; nucleotides outside the gene matches: 11. The CDR3 runs 18 residues. The CDR3 here is CASSQKTGVGATNEKLFF. DNA of the CDR3: TGTGCCAGCAGCCAGAAGACAGGGGTGGGAGCAACTAATGAAAAACTGTTTTTT.

The sample holds many counts of this clonotype. The chain links TRBV7-3 to TRBJ2-3; D is undetermined. Germline values: CDR1 SGHTA, CDR2 FQGTGA. The CDR3 is 13 amino acids. Trimming shortened V by 5 bases and J by 0 bases, and 6 bases separated the two germline ends. CDR3 region: CASSPTSTDTQYF. CDR3 DNA: TGTGCCAGCAGCCCGACTAGCACAGATACGCAGTATTTT.

This clonotype was seen repeatedly, ten times or more. The chain employs TRBV29-1 and TRBJ2-5; TRBD2 is a possible D gene (6 bases). Trimming took off 4 bases at V and 6 bases at J, with 15 bases between the two ends. CDR3 length: 13 residues. The germline V gene has CDR1 SQVTM and CDR2 ANQGSEA. CDR3 in amino acids: CSVGVLEGKTQYF. In DNA form, the CDR3 reads TGCAGCGTTGGGGTATTGGAGGGAAAGACCCAGTACTTC.

In its sample, this clonotype was seen many times. V and J are TRBV20-1 and TRBJ2-5; TRBD1 matches 7 bases. Germline CDR1 and CDR2: DFQATT and SNEGSKA (reference sequence). This CDR3 has 13 amino acids. Germline trimming cut 6 bases from V and 3 bases from J; bases unmatched to any gene: 7. The CDR3 DNA sequence: TGCAGTGCCCTGACAGGGTTGGAAGAGACCCAGTACTTC. It is translated as CSALTGLEETQYF.